Following are 14 T cell receptor beta chains from one sample sequenced in a study of blood T cell repertoires in COVID-19. Assay used: immunoSEQ multiplex PCR; TCRdb lists only in-frame clones, some missing. This sample has roughly 250,000 clones, with 65% to 90% found just once. Sample: peripheral blood. The receptor source for this set is an older woman with acute or convalescent COVID-19.

This sequence joins TRBV5-1 and TRBJ1-5; 7 nucleotides align to TRBD1. V trimming: 0 bases; J trimming: 6 bases; junction bases outside the gene matches: 6. The CDR3 contains 15 residues. Germline loops: CDR1 SGHRS, CDR2 YFSETQ. The CDR3 region is CASSLEGARGQPQHF. CDR3 nucleotide sequence: TGCGCCAGCAGCTTGGAGGGGGCTAGGGGTCAGCCCCAGCATTTT.

The chain combines TRBV12-5 with TRBJ1-1; no firm D call. The CDR3 contains 14 residues. V was shortened by 2 bases and J by 0 bases, with 7 bases between the two germline ends. The germline gives CDR1 LGHNT, CDR2 FRNRAP. The CDR3 is CASGLSSLNTEAFF. The CDR3 coding sequence is TGTGCTAGTGGTTTGTCCTCCTTGAACACTGAAGCTTTCTTT. Complete variable domain (other parts from reference TRBV12-5 and TRBJ1-1): DARVTQTPRHKVTEMGQEVTMRCQPILGHNTVFWYRQTMMQGLELLAYFRNRAPLDDSGMPKDRFSAEMPDATLATLKIQPSEPRDSAVYFCASGLSSLNTEAFFGQGTRLTVV.

This clone was detected only once. V gene TRBV19 combines with J gene TRBJ1-5, with D unclear. The CDR3 totals 12 residues. Trimming left V 3 bases short and J 6 bases short, with 6 bases between. In germline, CDR1 is LNHDA, CDR2 SQIVND (reference sequence). CDR3 nucleotide sequence: TGTGCCAGTAGTATTATTCCTCAGCCCCAGCATTTT. This translates into CASSIIPQPQHF.

The rearrangement uses TRBV21-1 and TRBJ2-5; no check of the table's D call, TRBD1, against the DNA was made. TRBV21-1 is termed a pseudogene. This CDR3 comprises 16 residues. The CDR3 coding sequence is TGTGCCAGCAGCCCCCGTCGAAGAGCAGGGGAAGAGACCCAGTACTTC. This translates into CASSPRRRAGEETQYF.

The V and J genes are TRBV4-3 and TRBJ1-2, with D maybe TRBD1 (6 bases). The CDR3 spans 16 residues. Between the trimmed V and J ends, which lost 0 bases and 2 bases, there was a span of 13 bases. CDR1 and CDR2 from the germline V gene are LGHNA and YSLEER. The CDR3 reads CASSQDNRDTNYGYTF. The CDR3 coding sequence is TGCGCCAGCAGCCAAGATAACCGGGACACAAACTATGGCTACACCTTC.

This clone was picked up a small number of times. The chain employs TRBV9 and TRBJ2-1, with 8 bases matching TRBD2. With V trimmed by 2 bases and J by 3 bases, 4 bases remained unmatched. The CDR3 is 15 amino acids. CDR1 SGDLS and CDR2 YYNGEE come from the germline V gene. The CDR3 DNA reads as TGTGCCAGCAGCGTCGGGGGGGCAAACTACAATGAGCAGTTCTTC. Amino acid sequence: CASSVGGANYNEQFF.

The V call is TRBV7-8, the J call TRBJ1-1; perhaps TRBD1 as D (6 bases). The CDR3 contains 14 residues. V lost 1 base and J lost 8, with 14 bases in between. Germline V lookup: CDR1 SGHVS, CDR2 FQNEAQ. Here the CDR3 reads CASSLEGTSREAFF. The CDR3 DNA is TGTGCCAGCAGCTTAGAGGGGACAAGTCGGGAAGCTTTCTTT.

The V gene is TRBV9, the J gene TRBJ1-1, with 9 bases that match TRBD1. Trimming took 4 bases from V and 7 from J; bases not matched to a gene: 8. The germline V gene encodes CDR1 SGDLS and CDR2 YYNGEE. CDR3 length: 14 amino acids. In DNA, the CDR3 is TGTGCCAGCAGCTTGGACGGACAGGGGTTTGAAGCTTTCTTT. Residues: CASSLDGQGFEAFF.

This clone appeared a single time. V gene TRBV2 combines with J gene TRBJ1-4, with 8 bases that match TRBD1. CDR1 is SNHLY, CDR2 FYNNEI, per germline. This CDR3 contains 15 residues. With 4 bases clipped from V and 7 bases from J, the junction kept 8 bases outside the gene matches. The CDR3, as DNA: TGTGCCAGCAGTGTGTCAGGGGGCGTCAGTGAAAAACTGTTTTTT. As protein: CASSVSGGVSEKLFF.

This sequence joins TRBV6-2 or TRBV6-3 and TRBJ2-1; 8 nucleotides align to TRBD2. CDR3 length: 21 residues. Germline V lookup: CDR1 MNHEY, CDR2 SVGEGT. V dropped 6 bases and J dropped 0; count of bases not matched to a gene: 22. CDR3 sequence: CASSPHSSRGGIIGSYNEQFF. In DNA form, the CDR3 reads TGTGCCAGCAGCCCCCACTCCTCTCGGGGGGGTATAATAGGCTCCTACAATGAGCAGTTCTTC.

The chain uses TRBV3-1 (or the pseudogene TRBV3-2) and TRBJ1-2; 8 positions match TRBD1. Germline V gene data show CDR1 as LGHDT and CDR2 as YNNKEL (reference sequence). The CDR3 is 15 residues long. V dropped 3 bases and J dropped 7; count of bases not matched to a gene: 10. CDR3 bases: TGTGCCAGCAGCCATCTACTGGACAGGGAGGTTGGCTACACCTTC. Translated: CASSHLLDREVGYTF.

The DNA for the CDR3 is TGTGCCAGCAGTGTTCCGGGACAGGGGAAGAGCTCCTACGAGCAGTACTTC. Its protein product is CASSVPGQGKSSYEQYF. The rearrangement links TRBV6-2 or TRBV6-3 to TRBJ2-7, with 10 nucleotides matching TRBD1. Per germline, CDR1 MNHEY and CDR2 SVGEGT. Losses at the gene ends were 5 bases for V and 0 bases for J; bases not matched to a gene: 10. The CDR3 runs 17 residues.

This chain connects TRBV19 to TRBJ1-1, with D possibly being TRBD1 (6 bases). The V end was cut by 8 bases, the J end by 4 bases, with 8 bases between. The CDR3 contains 11 residues. CDR1 and CDR2 (germline): LNHDA, SQIVND (reference sequence). CDR3 residues: CASGTPTEAFF. CDR3 in DNA: TGTGCCAGTGGGACACCCACTGAAGCTTTCTTT. The whole variable domain, remainder taken from reference TRBV19 and TRBJ1-1, is DGGITQSPKYLFRKEGQNVTLSCEQNLNHDAMYWYRQDPGQGLRLIYYSQIVNDFQKGDIAEGYSVSREKKESFPLTVTSAQKNPTAFYLCASGTPTEAFFGQGTRLTVV.

The chain links TRBV7-6 to TRBJ1-2; no reliable D call. Germline CDR1 and CDR2: SGHVS and FNYEAQ. This CDR3 is 15 amino acids long. V was trimmed by 5 bases and J by 0 bases, leaving 13 bases between them. CDR3 DNA: TGTGCCAGCAGCCCAAGCCCACGGTCTAACTATGGCTACACCTTC. Its protein is CASSPSPRSNYGYTF.